The 30 T cell receptor beta chains given below trace back to one sample, sequenced in a study of blood T cell repertoires in COVID-19 (TCRdb year 2020). The method behind the library was the immunoSEQ multiplex PCR assay. TCRdb carries this immuneACCESS record with in-frame sequences only. Its versions omit some clonotypes, under half of them owing to an unresolved V gene in the studies checked, with the rest unexplained. In all, the sample holds about 43,000 clones, and roughly 90% of those were seen once. The ten top clones hold just over 15% of the sample. The sample was peripheral blood. These receptors all stem from a man aged 60 to 69 with active COVID-19.

This sequence joins TRBV21-1 and TRBJ1-5; TRBD1, as called in the table, went unchecked against the DNA. TRBV21-1 is termed a pseudogene. CDR3 length: 19 residues. The DNA for the CDR3 is TGTGCCAGCAGCAAAGCAGGGGGCGGAGGGTTGGGAAGAAATCAGCCCCAGCATTTT. Translating it yields CASSKAGGGGLGRNQPQHF.

Worth noting for this clone: The junction shows a germline mismatch at one end, possibly a read error. CDR3: CASSEGVVVAIYF. In DNA form, the CDR3 reads TGTGCCAGCAGCGAAGGAGTGGTGGTAGCCATATATTTT. The J gene is TRBJ1-3, the V gene TRBV6-1; no clear D. There are 13 residues in the CDR3. Germline V gene lookup returns CDR1 MNHNS and CDR2 SASEGT.

Written as DNA, the CDR3 is TGTGCCAGCTCAACTGAACAGGGGAGGAACACTGAAGCTTTCTTT. It yields the protein CASSTEQGRNTEAFF. V gene TRBV18 combines with J gene TRBJ1-1; 7 nucleotides align to TRBD1. V trimming: 5 bases; J trimming: 1 base; junction bases outside the gene matches: 7. Germline-derived CDR1 and CDR2 are KGHSH and LQKENI. The CDR3 covers 15 residues.

The J gene is TRBJ1-1, the V gene TRBV7-8; 7 nucleotides agree with TRBD1. The CDR3 contains 15 residues. Germline CDR1 and CDR2: SGHVS and FQNEAQ. The V segment lost 3 bases and the J segment 8 bases; nucleotides outside the gene matches: 12. The CDR3 loop reads CASSFGDRANPEAFF. As DNA, the CDR3 is TGTGCCAGCAGCTTTGGAGACAGGGCGAATCCCGAAGCTTTCTTT.

The V call is TRBV10-2, the J call TRBJ2-6, with D unclear. The germline CDR1 and CDR2 sequences are WSHSY and SAAADI. V was trimmed by 5 bases and J by 4 bases, leaving 6 bases between them. CDR3 length: 13 residues. The CDR3 reads CASSISGANVLTF. DNA of the CDR3: TGCGCCAGCAGTATCTCCGGGGCCAACGTCCTGACTTTC.

This chain joins TRBV21-1 and TRBJ2-4; TRBD2 is taken as the D call from the table, unchecked against the DNA. TRBV21-1 is marked as a pseudogene. The CDR3 is 15 amino acids. CDR3 sequence: CASSHEGRTKNIQYF. The CDR3 DNA sequence: TGTGCCAGCAGCCATGAGGGGAGGACCAAAAACATTCAGTACTTC.

This chain uses TRBV4-1 with TRBJ2-1, with D maybe TRBD2 (6 bases). Germline lookup yields CDR1 MGHRA and CDR2 YSYEKL. Trimming removed 1 base from V and 8 bases from J, with 15 bases in between. This CDR3 has 15 residues. The CDR3 bases are TGCGCCAGCAGCCAAGGGCCGGCGGGAATCTATGAGCAGTTCTTC. Its protein is CASSQGPAGIYEQFF.

This sequence joins TRBV5-1 and TRBJ1-1; TRBD1 matches at 8 bases. Germline V gives CDR1 SGHRS, CDR2 YFSETQ. The CDR3 contains 15 residues. The J segment lost 5 bases and the V segment lost 4 bases, leaving 10 bases of the junction unmatched. This CDR3 reads CASSERQGRGTEAFF. The CDR3 coding sequence is TGCGCCAGCAGCGAAAGACAGGGGAGGGGAACTGAAGCTTTCTTT.

The J gene is TRBJ2-7, the V gene TRBV2; 9 bases match TRBD1. Per the germline V gene, CDR1 is SNHLY and CDR2 is FYNNEI. With 6 bases clipped from V and 3 bases from J, the junction kept 6 bases outside the gene matches. The CDR3 covers 14 residues. CDR3 bases: TGTGCCAGCAGGTCGGGACAGGGTCGCTACGAGCAGTACTTC. Its translation: CASRSGQGRYEQYF.

The rearrangement joins TRBV3-1 (or the pseudogene TRBV3-2) to TRBJ1-6; 7 bases map to TRBD1. After removal of 6 bases from V and 7 bases from J, the junction contained 3 bases not matched to a gene. Germline V gene lookup returns CDR1 LGHDT and CDR2 YNNKEL (reference sequence). The CDR3 has 13 amino acids. The CDR3 reads CASSRDSNSPLHF. The DNA for the CDR3 is TGTGCCAGCAGTCGGGACAGCAATTCACCCCTCCACTTT.

The CDR3 nucleotides read TGTGCCAGTAGTTGGAGGGTTGATCAGCCCCAGCATTTT. This translates into CASSWRVDQPQHF. The chain recombines TRBV19 with TRBJ1-5, with D hard to call. The V gene lost 5 bases and the J gene lost 5 bases, with 10 bases spanning the gap. Germline lookup yields CDR1 LNHDA and CDR2 SQIVND (reference sequence). This CDR3 comprises 13 residues.

This chain links TRBV5-1 with TRBJ1-3, with unresolved D. Trimming left V 0 bases short and J 4 bases short, with 11 bases between. The CDR3 runs to 15 residues. CDR1 is SGHRS, CDR2 YFSETQ, per germline. CDR3 DNA: TGCGCCAGCAGCTTGGGGTCGGGGATAGGAAACACCATATATTTT. It specifies CASSLGSGIGNTIYF.

The chain combines TRBV25-1 with TRBJ2-3; 9 nucleotides match TRBD2. Germline lookup yields CDR1 MGHDK and CDR2 SYGVNS. The J segment lost 5 bases and the V segment lost 8 bases, leaving 14 bases of the junction unmatched. The CDR3 is 16 residues long. The DNA for the CDR3 is TGTGCCAGCGAGGATCGTAGCGGGGGCCAAAAAGATACGCAGTATTTT. Residues: CASEDRSGGQKDTQYF. The whole variable domain, filled in from reference TRBV25-1 and TRBJ2-3, reads EADIYQTPRYLVIGTGKKITLECSQTMGHDKMYWYQQDPGMELHLIHYSYGVNSTEKGDLSSESTVSRIRTEHFPLTLESARPSHTSQYLCASEDRSGGQKDTQYFGPGTRLTVL.

This sequence joins TRBV20-1 and TRBJ1-1; possibly TRBD1 for D (6 bases). V was trimmed by 6 bases and J by 10 bases, leaving 12 bases between them. CDR3 size: 10 residues. CDR1 and CDR2 from the germline V gene are DFQATT and SNEGSKA (reference sequence). The chain's CDR3 is CSALDRRAFF. CDR3 bases: TGCAGTGCCTTGGACAGACGAGCTTTCTTT.

The chain uses TRBV18 and TRBJ1-1, with TRBD1 matching over 8 bases. V gave up 5 bases and J gave up 10 bases; unmatched junction bases: 9. Germline V gives CDR1 KGHSH, CDR2 LQKENI. The CDR3 totals 13 residues. CDR3 bases: TGTGCCAGCTCAGCCGGACAGGGAAAGAGAGCTTTCTTT. Its translation is CASSAGQGKRAFF. The full variable domain, rest sourced from reference TRBV18 and TRBJ1-1, is NAGVMQNPRHLVRRRGQEARLRCSPMKGHSHVYWYRQLPEEGLKFMVYLQKENIIDESGMPKERFSAEFPKEGPSILRIQQVVRGDSAAYFCASSAGQGKRAFFGQGTRLTVV.

This clone was seen a few times. The chain carries TRBV20-1 and TRBJ2-1, with a possible D match to TRBD1 (6 bases). Germline V gene sequence: CDR1 DFQATT, CDR2 SNEGSKA (reference sequence). This CDR3 spans 11 amino acids. V gave up 6 bases and J gave up 8 bases, with 11 bases separating them. CDR3 coding DNA: TGCAGTGCACCCAGGGGATATGAGCAGTTCTTC. It specifies CSAPRGYEQFF.

This clone was picked up a small number of times. The chain joins TRBV5-4 to TRBJ1-3; 7 bases fit TRBD1. The CDR3 spans 15 residues. CDR1 SGHNT and CDR2 YYREEE come from the germline V gene (reference sequence). V dropped 4 bases and J dropped 0; count of bases not matched to a gene: 4. CDR3 sequence reads: CASSISGGSGNTIYF. CDR3 nucleotides: TGTGCCAGCAGCATTTCAGGGGGCTCTGGAAACACCATATATTTT. Filled out from reference TRBV5-4 and TRBJ1-3, the complete variable domain reads ETGVTQSPTHLIKTRGQQVTLRCSSQSGHNTVSWYQQALGQGPQFIFQYYREEENGRGNFPPRFSGLQFPNYSSELNVNALELDDSALYLCASSISGGSGNTIYFGEGSWLTVV.

The chain has TRBV6-1 and TRBJ2-1; the D is unclear. Germline values: CDR1 MNHNS, CDR2 SASEGT. This CDR3 region has 11 residues. Deletions cut 3 bases from V and 7 bases from J, with 4 bases between. DNA of the CDR3: TGTGCCAGCAGTGAGAGTAATGAGCAGTTCTTC. Amino acids: CASSESNEQFF.

V usage is TRBV9 and J usage is TRBJ2-1, with D perhaps matching TRBD2 (6 bases). Germline V lookup: CDR1 SGDLS, CDR2 YYNGEE. With 1 base removed from V and 5 bases from J, the gap between germline ends came to 10 bases. The CDR3 has 14 residues. The CDR3 loop reads CASSVLGRDNEQFF. CDR3 DNA: TGTGCCAGCAGCGTACTCGGGAGAGACAATGAGCAGTTCTTC.

The chain carries TRBV29-1 and TRBJ2-2; a weak D match, TRBD2 (5 bases). The CDR3 totals 15 residues. Per germline, CDR1 SQVTM and CDR2 ANQGSEA. Trimming shortened V by 2 bases and J by 6 bases, and 16 bases separated the two germline ends. The CDR3 region has the DNA TGCAGCGTTGAACTTTGGGAGACCCCCGCCGGGGAGCTGTTTTTT. Translated: CSVELWETPAGELFF.

Only one count was recorded for this clone. The genes are TRBV7-2 and TRBJ2-1, with TRBD1 matching over 11 bases. Germline V CDR1 and CDR2: SGHTA, FQGNSA. Germline trimming cut 5 bases from V and 9 bases from J; bases unmatched to any gene: 9. The CDR3 runs 15 residues. DNA for the CDR3: TGTGCCAGCAGCCCCAGGACAGGGGGCAGAAGTGAGCAGTTCTTC. This encodes CASSPRTGGRSEQFF.

This sequence joins TRBV15 and TRBJ1-1; no definite D call. Trimming pared 0 bases from V and 2 bases from J, leaving 10 bases between. Per the germline V gene, CDR1 is LNHNV and CDR2 is YYDKDF (reference sequence). The CDR3 loop spans 15 amino acids. The CDR3 bases are TGTGCCACCAGCAGAGATCGTGCGGCTAACACTGAAGCTTTCTTT. Its protein is CATSRDRAANTEAFF.

The V gene is TRBV3-1 (or the pseudogene TRBV3-2), the J gene TRBJ2-4, with D perhaps TRBD1 (5 bases). The length of the CDR3 is 18 residues. Germline assignment: CDR1 LGHDT and CDR2 YNNKEL (reference sequence). Deletions cut 0 bases from V and 0 bases from J, with 15 bases between. The CDR3 nucleotides are TGTGCCAGCAGCCAAGAACGAAATAGGGGTCTAGCCAAAAACATTCAGTACTTC. Its protein is CASSQERNRGLAKNIQYF.

In this sample, this clone turned up once. This chain connects TRBV4-1 to TRBJ1-5, with D unclear. The CDR3 is made up of 13 amino acids. The V end was cut by 1 base, the J end by 6 bases, with 7 bases between. Per germline, CDR1 MGHRA and CDR2 YSYEKL. DNA for the CDR3: TGCGCCAGCAGCCAAGCCCCTCGTCAGCCCCAGCATTTT. Translating it yields CASSQAPRQPQHF.

The rearrangement uses TRBV28 and TRBJ1-5; the D gene is possibly TRBD1 (5 bases). V was shortened by 8 bases and J by 4 bases, with 18 bases between the two germline ends. Germline V CDR1 and CDR2: MDHEN, SYDVKM. The CDR3 covers 15 residues. The CDR3 reads CASRGGSRSNQPQHF. CDR3 nucleotides: TGTGCCAGCCGGGGGGGGAGCAGGTCTAATCAGCCCCAGCATTTT.

The chain couples TRBV5-1 to TRBJ2-2, with 9 bases identical to TRBD1. Per germline, CDR1 SGHRS and CDR2 YFSETQ. CDR3 length equals 16 residues. Germline trimming cut 0 bases from V and 5 bases from J; bases unmatched to any gene: 5. CDR3 residues: CASSLADRGATGELFF. The DNA of the CDR3 is TGCGCCAGCAGCTTGGCGGACAGGGGTGCTACCGGGGAGCTGTTTTTT. Looking up the rest from reference TRBV5-1 and TRBJ2-2 gives the full variable domain: KAGVTQTPRYLIKTRGQQVTLSCSPISGHRSVSWYQQTPGQGLQFLFEYFSETQRNKGNFPGRFSGRQFSNSRSEMNVSTLELGDSALYLCASSLADRGATGELFFGEGSRLTVL.

The chain uses TRBV10-3 and TRBJ2-7; TRBD1 matches at 10 bases. The CDR3 length is 14 residues. With V trimmed by 10 bases and J by 4 bases, 10 bases remained unmatched. Germline V gene data show CDR1 as ENHRY and CDR2 as SYGVKD. The CDR3 DNA sequence: TGTGCCAGCTACTCTGGGACAGGGGATTACGAGCAGTACTTC. Protein sequence: CASYSGTGDYEQYF.

The chain links TRBV6-6 to TRBJ1-1; no firm D call. V lost 0 bases and J lost 1, with 6 bases in between. Per the germline V gene, CDR1 is MNHNY and CDR2 is SVGAGI (reference sequence). This CDR3 comprises 14 residues. The CDR3 spells CASSYSRGNTEAFF. In DNA form, the CDR3 reads TGTGCCAGCAGTTACTCGAGAGGGAACACTGAAGCTTTCTTT.

The rearrangement uses TRBV4-1 and TRBJ1-6; D remains unclear. The CDR3 runs to 15 residues. The germline V gene encodes CDR1 MGHRA and CDR2 YSYEKL. Trimming removed 1 base from V and 8 bases from J, with 12 bases in between. The CDR3: CASSQVEVPDSPLHF. The CDR3 coding sequence is TGCGCCAGCAGCCAAGTGGAGGTTCCGGATTCACCCCTCCACTTT.

The sample holds one count of this clone. This chain joins TRBV11-3 and TRBJ2-5; possibly TRBD1 for D (6 bases). The germline CDR1 and CDR2 sequences are SGHNT and YENEEA. CDR3 length: 15 residues. V shed 3 bases and J shed 0 bases, with 11 bases lying between them. In DNA, the CDR3 is TGTGCCAGCAGCTTTGGGACAACCGACCAAGAGACCCAGTACTTC. Translation gives CASSFGTTDQETQYF.